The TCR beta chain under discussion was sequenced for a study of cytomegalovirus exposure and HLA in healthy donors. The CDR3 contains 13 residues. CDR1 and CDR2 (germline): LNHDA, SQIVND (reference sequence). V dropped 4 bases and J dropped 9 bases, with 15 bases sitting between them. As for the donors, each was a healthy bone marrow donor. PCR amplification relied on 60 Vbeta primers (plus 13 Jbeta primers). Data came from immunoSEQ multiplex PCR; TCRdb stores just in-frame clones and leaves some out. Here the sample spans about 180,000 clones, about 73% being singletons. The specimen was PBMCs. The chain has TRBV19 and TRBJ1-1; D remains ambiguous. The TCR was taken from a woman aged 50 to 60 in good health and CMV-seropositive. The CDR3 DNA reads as TGTGCCAGTAGTACGTCTATCCGGACTAAAGCTTTCTTT. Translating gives CASSTSIRTKAFF. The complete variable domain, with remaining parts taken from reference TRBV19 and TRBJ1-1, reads DGGITQSPKYLFRKEGQNVTLSCEQNLNHDAMYWYRQDPGQGLRLIYYSQIVNDFQKGDIAEGYSVSREKKESFPLTVTSAQKNPTAFYLCASSTSIRTKAFFGQGTRLTVV.